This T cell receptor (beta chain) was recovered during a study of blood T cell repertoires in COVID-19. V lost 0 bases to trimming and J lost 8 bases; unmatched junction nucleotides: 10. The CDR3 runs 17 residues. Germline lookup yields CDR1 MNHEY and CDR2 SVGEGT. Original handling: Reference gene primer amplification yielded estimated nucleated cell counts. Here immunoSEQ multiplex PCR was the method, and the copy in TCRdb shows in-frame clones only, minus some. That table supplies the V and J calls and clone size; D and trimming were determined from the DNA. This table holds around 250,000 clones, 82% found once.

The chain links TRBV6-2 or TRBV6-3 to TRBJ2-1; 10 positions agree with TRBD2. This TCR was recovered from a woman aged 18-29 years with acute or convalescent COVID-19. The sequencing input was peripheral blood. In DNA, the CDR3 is TGTGCCAGCAGTTACTCGACTCCTAGCGGGAGTGGGGATGAGCAGTTCTTC. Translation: CASSYSTPSGSGDEQFF.